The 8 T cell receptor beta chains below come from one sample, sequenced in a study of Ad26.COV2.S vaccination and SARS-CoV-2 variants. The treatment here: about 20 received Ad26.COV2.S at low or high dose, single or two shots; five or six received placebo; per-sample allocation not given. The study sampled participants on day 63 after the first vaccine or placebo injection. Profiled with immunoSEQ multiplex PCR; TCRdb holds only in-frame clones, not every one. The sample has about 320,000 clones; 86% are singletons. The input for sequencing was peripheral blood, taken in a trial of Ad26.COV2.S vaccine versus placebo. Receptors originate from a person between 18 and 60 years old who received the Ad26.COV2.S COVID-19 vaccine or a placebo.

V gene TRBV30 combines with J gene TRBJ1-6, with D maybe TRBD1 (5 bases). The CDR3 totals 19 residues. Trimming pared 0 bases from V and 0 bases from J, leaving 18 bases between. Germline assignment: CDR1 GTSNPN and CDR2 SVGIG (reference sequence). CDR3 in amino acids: CAWSVRGQGVSSYNSPLHF. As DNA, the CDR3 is TGTGCCTGGAGTGTGCGAGGGCAGGGAGTAAGCTCCTATAATTCACCCCTCCACTTT.

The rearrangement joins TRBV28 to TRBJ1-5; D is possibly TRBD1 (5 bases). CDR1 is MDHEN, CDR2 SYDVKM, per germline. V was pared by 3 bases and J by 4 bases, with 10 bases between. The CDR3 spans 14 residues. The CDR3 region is CASSLEGKNQPQHF. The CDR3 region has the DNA TGTGCCAGCAGTTTGGAGGGGAAGAATCAGCCCCAGCATTTT.

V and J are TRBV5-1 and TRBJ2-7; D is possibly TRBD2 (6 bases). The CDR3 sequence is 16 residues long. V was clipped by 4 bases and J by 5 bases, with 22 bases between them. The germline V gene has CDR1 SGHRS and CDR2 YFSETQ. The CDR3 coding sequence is TGCGCCAGCAGCACCGCACCTAGCTCGGGGAGGAACGAGCAGTACTTC. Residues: CASSTAPSSGRNEQYF.

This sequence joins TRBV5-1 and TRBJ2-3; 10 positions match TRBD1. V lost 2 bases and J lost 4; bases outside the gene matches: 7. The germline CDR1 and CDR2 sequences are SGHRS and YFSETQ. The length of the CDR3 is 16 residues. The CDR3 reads CASSFLTGGRADTQYF. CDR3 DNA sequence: TGCGCCAGCAGCTTCCTGACAGGGGGCAGGGCAGATACGCAGTATTTT.

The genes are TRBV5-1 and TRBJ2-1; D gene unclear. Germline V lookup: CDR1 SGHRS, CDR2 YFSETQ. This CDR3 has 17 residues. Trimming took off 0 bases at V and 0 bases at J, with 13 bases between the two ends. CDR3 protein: CASSLGAATLSYNEQFF. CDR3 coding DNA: TGCGCCAGCAGCTTGGGGGCGGCTACCCTCTCCTACAATGAGCAGTTCTTC.

The CDR3, as DNA: TGCGCCAGTATGAGGGACAGCTACAATGAGCAGTTCTTC. Its protein is CASMRDSYNEQFF. V usage is TRBV5-1 and J usage is TRBJ2-1, with 7 positions matching TRBD1. CDR3 length equals 13 residues. The V gene end was trimmed by 8 bases and the J gene end by 3 bases; junction bases not matched to a gene: 5. Germline CDR1 reads SGHRS; CDR2 reads YFSETQ.

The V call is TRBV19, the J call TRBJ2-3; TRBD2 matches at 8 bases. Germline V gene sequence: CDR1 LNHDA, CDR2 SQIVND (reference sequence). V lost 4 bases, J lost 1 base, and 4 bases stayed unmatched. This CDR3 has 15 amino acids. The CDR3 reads CASSTQRGRTDTQYF. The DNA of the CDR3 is TGTGCCAGTAGTACCCAGCGGGGGCGCACAGATACGCAGTATTTT.

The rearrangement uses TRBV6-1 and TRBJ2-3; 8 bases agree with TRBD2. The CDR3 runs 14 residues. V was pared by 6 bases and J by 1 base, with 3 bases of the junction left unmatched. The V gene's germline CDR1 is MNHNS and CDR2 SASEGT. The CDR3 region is CASRYSGGTDTQYF. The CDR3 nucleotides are TGTGCCAGCAGGTATAGCGGGGGCACAGATACGCAGTATTTT.